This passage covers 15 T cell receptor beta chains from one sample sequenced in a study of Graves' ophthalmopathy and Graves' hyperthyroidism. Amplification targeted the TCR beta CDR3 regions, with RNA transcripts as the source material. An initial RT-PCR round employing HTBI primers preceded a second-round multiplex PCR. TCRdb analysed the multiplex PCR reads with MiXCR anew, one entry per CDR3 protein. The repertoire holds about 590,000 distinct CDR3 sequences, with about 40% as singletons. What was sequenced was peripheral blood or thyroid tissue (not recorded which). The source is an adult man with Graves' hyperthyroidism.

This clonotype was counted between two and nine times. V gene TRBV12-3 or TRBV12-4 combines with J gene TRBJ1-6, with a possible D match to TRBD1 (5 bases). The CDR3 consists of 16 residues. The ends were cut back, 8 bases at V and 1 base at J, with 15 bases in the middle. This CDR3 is CASSPGGRSYNSPLHF. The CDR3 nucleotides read TGTGCCAGCTCACCTGGGGGAAGGTCCTATAATTCACCCCTCCACTTT.

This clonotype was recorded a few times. CDR3 nucleotides: TGTGCCAGCAACACCGGACAGTGGGGGGCAGATGAGCAGTTCTTC. This codes for CASNTGQWGADEQFF. The rearrangement joins TRBV7-9 to TRBJ2-5; possibly TRBD1 or TRBD2 for D (6 bases each). TRBJ2-1 matches the DNA end more closely, so the J call is doubtful. There are 15 residues in the CDR3. Germline CDR1 reads SEHNR; CDR2 reads FQNEAQ (reference sequence).

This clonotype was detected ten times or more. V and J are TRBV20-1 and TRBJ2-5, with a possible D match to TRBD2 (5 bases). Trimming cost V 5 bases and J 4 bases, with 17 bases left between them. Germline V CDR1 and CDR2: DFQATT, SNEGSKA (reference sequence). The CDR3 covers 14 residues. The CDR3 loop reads CSAPHGVEAETQYF. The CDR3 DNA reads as TGCAGTGCTCCCCACGGCGTGGAGGCAGAGACCCAGTACTTC.

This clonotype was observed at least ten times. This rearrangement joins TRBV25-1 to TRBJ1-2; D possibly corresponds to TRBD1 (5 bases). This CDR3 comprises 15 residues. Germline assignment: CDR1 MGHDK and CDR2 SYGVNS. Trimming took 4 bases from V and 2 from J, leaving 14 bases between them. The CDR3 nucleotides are TGTGCCAGCAGTGTGGAGGGACGGCGGAACTATGGCTACACCTTC. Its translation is CASSVEGRRNYGYTF.

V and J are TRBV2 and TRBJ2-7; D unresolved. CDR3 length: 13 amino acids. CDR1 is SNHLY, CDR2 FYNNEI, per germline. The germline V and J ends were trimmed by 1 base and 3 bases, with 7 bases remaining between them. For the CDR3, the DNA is TGTGCCAGCAGTGAAGGGATCTACTACGAGCAGTACTTC. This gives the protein CASSEGIYYEQYF.

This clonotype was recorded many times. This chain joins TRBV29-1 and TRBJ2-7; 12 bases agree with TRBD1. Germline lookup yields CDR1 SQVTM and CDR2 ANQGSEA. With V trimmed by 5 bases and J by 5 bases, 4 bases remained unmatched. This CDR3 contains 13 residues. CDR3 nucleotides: TGCAGCGTTCCGGGACAGGGGGCCCACGAGCAGTACTTC. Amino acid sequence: CSVPGQGAHEQYF.

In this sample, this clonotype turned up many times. The CDR3 loop is CASSPNLGFGNTIYF. For the CDR3, the DNA is TGTGCCAGCAGCCCCAACCTGGGGTTTGGAAACACCATATATTTT. V is TRBV7-9 and J is TRBJ1-3; no clear D. The CDR3 loop spans 15 amino acids. The ends were cut back, 5 bases at V and 3 bases at J, with 14 bases in the middle. CDR1 is SEHNR and CDR2 is FQNEAQ in the germline V gene (reference sequence).

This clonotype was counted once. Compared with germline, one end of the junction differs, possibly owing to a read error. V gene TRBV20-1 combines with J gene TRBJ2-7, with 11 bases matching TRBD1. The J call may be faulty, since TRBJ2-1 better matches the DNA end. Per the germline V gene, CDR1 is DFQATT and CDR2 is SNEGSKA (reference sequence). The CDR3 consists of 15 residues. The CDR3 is CSATQGQGAYNEQFF. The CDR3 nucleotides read TGCAGTGCTACTCAAGGACAGGGGGCTTACAATGAACAGTTCTTC.

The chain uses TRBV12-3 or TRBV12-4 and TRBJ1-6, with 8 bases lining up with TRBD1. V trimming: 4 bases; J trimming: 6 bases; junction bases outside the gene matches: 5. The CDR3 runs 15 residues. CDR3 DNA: TGTGCCAGCAGTTACGGGACAGGATTTAATTCACCCCTCCACTTT. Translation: CASSYGTGFNSPLHF.

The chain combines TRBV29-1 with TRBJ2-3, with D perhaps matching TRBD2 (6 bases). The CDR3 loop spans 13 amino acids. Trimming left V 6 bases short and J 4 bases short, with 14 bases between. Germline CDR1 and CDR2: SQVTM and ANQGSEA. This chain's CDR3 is CSVPAGLADTQYF. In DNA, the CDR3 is TGCAGCGTCCCGGCGGGGTTGGCAGATACGCAGTATTTT.

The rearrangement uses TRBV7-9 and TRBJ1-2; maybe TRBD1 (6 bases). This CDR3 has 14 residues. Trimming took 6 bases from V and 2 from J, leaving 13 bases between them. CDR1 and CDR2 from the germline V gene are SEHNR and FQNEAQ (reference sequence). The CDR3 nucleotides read TGTGCCAGCAGTTTTACAGGGAACAACTATGGCTACACCTTC. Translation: CASSFTGNNYGYTF.

The CDR3: CASKRGDYTDTQYF. The CDR3 bases are TGTGCCAGCAAACGCGGGGACTACACAGATACGCAGTATTTT. The chain recombines TRBV5-4 with TRBJ2-3; TRBD2 matches 7 bases. This CDR3 region has 14 residues. With 6 bases clipped from V and 2 bases from J, the junction kept 6 bases outside the gene matches. CDR1 is SGHNT and CDR2 is YYREEE in the germline V gene (reference sequence).

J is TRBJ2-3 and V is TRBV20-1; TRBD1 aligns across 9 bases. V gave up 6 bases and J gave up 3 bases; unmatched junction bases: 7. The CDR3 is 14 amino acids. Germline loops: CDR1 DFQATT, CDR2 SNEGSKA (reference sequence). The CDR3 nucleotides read TGCAGTGCCAGGGGGGACAGGGTTACAGATACGCAGTATTTT. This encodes CSARGDRVTDTQYF.

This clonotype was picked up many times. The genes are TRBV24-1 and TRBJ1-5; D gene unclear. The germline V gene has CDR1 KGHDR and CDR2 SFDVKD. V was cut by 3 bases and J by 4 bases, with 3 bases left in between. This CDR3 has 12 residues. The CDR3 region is CATSDPNQPQHF. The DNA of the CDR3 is TGTGCCACCAGTGATCCTAATCAGCCCCAGCATTTT.

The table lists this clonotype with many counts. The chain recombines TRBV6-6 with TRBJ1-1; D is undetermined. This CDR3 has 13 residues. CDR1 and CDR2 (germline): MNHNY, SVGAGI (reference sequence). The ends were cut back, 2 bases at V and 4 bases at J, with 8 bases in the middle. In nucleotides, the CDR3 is TGTGCCAGCAGTTACAGTCTGGGCACTGAAGCTTTCTTT. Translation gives CASSYSLGTEAFF.